The sequence of this TCR beta chain was determined in a study of T cells in Graves' hyperthyroidism and ophthalmopathy. Study-wide results and limits: Blood also contained most expanded thyroid clonotypes above 0.001.

Amplification targeted TCR beta CDR3 regions from RNA transcripts. The HTBI set primed first-round TCR CDR3 RT-PCR. TCRdb reanalysed the multiplex PCR reads using MiXCR and keeps one entry per CDR3 protein. The repertoire holds some 440,000 distinct CDR3 sequences, with about 15% as singletons. Exclusion criteria comprised uncontrolled infection, other autoimmune disease, pregnancy or lactation. Orbital computed tomography and thyroid ultrasound, together with serum TRAb and thyroxine and clinical symptoms, were used for diagnoses. Deletions cut 2 bases from V and 2 bases from J, with 19 bases between. The CDR3 spans 18 residues. Per germline, CDR1 MNHNY and CDR2 SVGAGI (reference sequence). Comments on this clonotype: The target antigen is unknown.

The receptor comes from a young woman with Graves' hyperthyroidism. The V call is TRBV6-6, the J call TRBJ1-3, with a weak D call TRBD1 (5 bases). The sequenced sample was blood. Here the CDR3 reads CASSYEPRGAEPGNTIYF. CDR3 bases: TGTGCCAGCAGTTACGAACCTCGTGGGGCAGAACCTGGAAACACCATATATTTT.